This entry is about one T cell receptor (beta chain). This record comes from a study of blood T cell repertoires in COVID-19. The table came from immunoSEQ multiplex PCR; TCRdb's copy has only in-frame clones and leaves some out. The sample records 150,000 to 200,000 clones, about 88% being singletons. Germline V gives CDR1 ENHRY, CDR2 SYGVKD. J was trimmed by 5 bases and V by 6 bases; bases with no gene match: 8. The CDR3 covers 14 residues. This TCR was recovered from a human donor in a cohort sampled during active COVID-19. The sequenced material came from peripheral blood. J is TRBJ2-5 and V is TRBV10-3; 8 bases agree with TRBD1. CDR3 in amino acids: CAISGQGAGETQYF. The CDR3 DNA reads TGTGCCATCAGCGGACAGGGAGCCGGGGAGACCCAGTACTTC.